This paragraph reports one TCR beta chain. The sample comes from a study of blood T cell repertoires in COVID-19. The overall study: Italy, Spain and the United States were the sources of the convalescent and acute COVID-19 samples.

The data were produced by immunoSEQ multiplex PCR, yet TCRdb's version contains in-frame clones alone and is incomplete. Here the sample spans 7,000 or so clones, roughly nine tenths being singletons. Germline V gives CDR1 LGHDT, CDR2 YNNKEL (reference sequence). Trimming took 4 bases from V and 6 from J, leaving 8 bases between them. This CDR3 has 12 residues. Sample: peripheral blood. The sequence was obtained from a man aged 70 or older with active COVID-19. This chain uses TRBV3-1 (or the pseudogene TRBV3-2) with TRBJ2-3; the D is unclear. Written as DNA, the CDR3 is TGTGCCAGCAGCCCCACCGGGGATACGCAGTATTTT. Encoded protein: CASSPTGDTQYF.